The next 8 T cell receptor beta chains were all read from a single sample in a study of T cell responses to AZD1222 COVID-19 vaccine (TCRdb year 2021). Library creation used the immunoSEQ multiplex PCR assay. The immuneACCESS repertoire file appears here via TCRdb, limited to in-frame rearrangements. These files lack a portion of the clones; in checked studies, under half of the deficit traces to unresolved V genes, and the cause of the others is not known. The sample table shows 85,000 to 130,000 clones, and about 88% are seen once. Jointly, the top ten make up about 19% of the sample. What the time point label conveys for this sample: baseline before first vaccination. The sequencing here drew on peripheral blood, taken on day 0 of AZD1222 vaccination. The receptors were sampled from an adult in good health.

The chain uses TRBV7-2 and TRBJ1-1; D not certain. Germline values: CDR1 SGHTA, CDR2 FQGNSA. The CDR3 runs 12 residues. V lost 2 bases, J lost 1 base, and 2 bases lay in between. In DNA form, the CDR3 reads TGTGCCAGCAGCTTAACGAACACTGAAGCTTTCTTT. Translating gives CASSLTNTEAFF.

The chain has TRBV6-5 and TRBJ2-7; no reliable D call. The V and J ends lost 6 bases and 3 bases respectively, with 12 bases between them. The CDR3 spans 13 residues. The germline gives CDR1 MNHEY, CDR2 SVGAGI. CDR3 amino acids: CASSRQRDYEQYF. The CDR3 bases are TGTGCCAGCAGCCGCCAAAGGGACTACGAGCAGTACTTC.

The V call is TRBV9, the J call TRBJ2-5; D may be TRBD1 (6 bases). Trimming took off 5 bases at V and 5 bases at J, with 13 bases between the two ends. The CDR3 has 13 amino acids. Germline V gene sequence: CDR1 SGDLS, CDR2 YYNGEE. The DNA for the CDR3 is TGTGCCAGCAGGGCAGGGGATCGGGAGACCCAGTACTTC. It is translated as CASRAGDRETQYF. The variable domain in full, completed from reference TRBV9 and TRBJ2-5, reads DSGVTQTPKHLITATGQRVTLRCSPRSGDLSVYWYQQSLDQGLQFLIQYYNGEERAKGNILERFSAQQFPDLHSELNLSSLELGDSALYFCASRAGDRETQYFGPGTRLLVL.

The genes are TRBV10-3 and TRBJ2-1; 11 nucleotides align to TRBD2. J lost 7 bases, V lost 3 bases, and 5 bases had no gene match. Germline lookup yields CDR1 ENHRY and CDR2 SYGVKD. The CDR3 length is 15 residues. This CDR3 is CAISDRLAGPNEQFF. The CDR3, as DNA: TGTGCCATCAGTGACCGACTAGCGGGGCCGAATGAGCAGTTCTTC.

CDR3 region: CASSLGDTQYF. The CDR3 nucleotides read TGTGCCAGCAGTTTAGGCGATACGCAGTATTTT. The V call is TRBV12-3 or TRBV12-4, the J call TRBJ2-3; no clear D. CDR3 length equals 11 residues. Trimming pared 1 base from V and 6 bases from J, leaving 2 bases between.

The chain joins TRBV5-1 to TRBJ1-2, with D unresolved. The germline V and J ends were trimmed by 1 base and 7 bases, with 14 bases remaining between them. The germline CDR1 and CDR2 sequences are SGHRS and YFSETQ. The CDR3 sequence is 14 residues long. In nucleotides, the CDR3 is TGCGCCAGCAGCTTGTGGGCATCAGTTATTGGCTACACCTTC. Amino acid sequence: CASSLWASVIGYTF.

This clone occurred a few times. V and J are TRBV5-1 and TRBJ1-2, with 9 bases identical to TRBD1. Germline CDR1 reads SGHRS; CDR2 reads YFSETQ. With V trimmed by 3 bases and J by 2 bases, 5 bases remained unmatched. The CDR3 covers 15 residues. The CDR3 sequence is CASSYAGTGNYGYTF. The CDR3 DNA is TGCGCCAGCAGCTATGCCGGGACAGGGAACTATGGCTACACCTTC.

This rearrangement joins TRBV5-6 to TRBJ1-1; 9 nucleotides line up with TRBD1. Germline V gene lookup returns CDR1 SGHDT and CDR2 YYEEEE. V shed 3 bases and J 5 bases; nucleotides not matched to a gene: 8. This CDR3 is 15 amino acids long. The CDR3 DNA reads TGTGCCAGCAGCTCAGCCGGGACAGGGTGGACTGAAGCTTTCTTT. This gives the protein CASSSAGTGWTEAFF.